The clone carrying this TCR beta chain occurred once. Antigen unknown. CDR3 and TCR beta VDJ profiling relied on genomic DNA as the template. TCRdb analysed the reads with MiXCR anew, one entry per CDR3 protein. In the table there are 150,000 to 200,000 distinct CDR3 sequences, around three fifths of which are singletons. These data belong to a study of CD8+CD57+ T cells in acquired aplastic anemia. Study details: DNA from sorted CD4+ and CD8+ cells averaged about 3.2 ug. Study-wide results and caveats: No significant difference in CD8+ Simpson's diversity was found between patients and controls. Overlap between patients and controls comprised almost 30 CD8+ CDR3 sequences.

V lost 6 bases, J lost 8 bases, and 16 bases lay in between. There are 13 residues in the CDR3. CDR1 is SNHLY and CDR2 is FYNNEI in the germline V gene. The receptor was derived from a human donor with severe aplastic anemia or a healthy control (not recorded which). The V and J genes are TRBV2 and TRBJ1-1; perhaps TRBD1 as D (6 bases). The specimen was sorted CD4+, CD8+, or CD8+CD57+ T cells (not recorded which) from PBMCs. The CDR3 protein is CASRGEGGAEAFF. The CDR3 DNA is TGTGCCAGCAGAGGTGAGGGGGGGGCGGAAGCTTTCTTT.